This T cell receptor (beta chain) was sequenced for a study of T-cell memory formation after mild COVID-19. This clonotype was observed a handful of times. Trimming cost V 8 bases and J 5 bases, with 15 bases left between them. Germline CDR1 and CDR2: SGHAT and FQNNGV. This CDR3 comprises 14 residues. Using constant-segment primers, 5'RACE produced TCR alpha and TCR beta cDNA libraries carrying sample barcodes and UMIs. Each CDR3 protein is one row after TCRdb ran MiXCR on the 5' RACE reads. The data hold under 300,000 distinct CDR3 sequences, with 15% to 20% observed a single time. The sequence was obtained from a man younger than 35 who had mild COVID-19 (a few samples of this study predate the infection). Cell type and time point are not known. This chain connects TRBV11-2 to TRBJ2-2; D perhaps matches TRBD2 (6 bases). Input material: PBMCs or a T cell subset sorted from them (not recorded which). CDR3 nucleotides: TGTGCCAGCCATGGAGGGGCGGGGACCGGGGAGCTGTTTTTT. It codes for CASHGGAGTGELFF. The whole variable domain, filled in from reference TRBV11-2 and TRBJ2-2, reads EAGVAQSPRYKIIEKRQSVAFWCNPISGHATLYWYQQILGQGPKLLIQFQNNGVVDDSQLPKDRFSAERLKGVDSTLKIQPAKLEDSAVYLCASHGGAGTGELFFGEGSRLTVL.